The 25 T cell receptor beta chains below were found in one sample sequenced in a study of precursors of human CD4 cytotoxic T cells. Sorted CD4+ central memory, effector memory, IL-7R-high TEMRA and IL-7R-negative TEMRA cells underwent bulk UMI sequencing. TCRdb reprocessed the reads with MiXCR, giving one entry per CDR3 protein. The data show hundreds of distinct CDR3 sequences, 10% to 15% seen once. Sequenced sample: memory CD4+ T cells from blood (PBMCs). These receptor sequences come from a human donor in good health.

The chain combines TRBV2 with TRBJ2-7; no definite D call. The CDR3 consists of 13 residues. The V end was cut by 4 bases, the J end by 2 bases, with 9 bases between. Germline V gene data show CDR1 as SNHLY and CDR2 as FYNNEI. CDR3 bases: TGTGCCAGCAGTGGCCAGAATACCTACGAGCAGTACTTC. Protein sequence: CASSGQNTYEQYF.

Here the CDR3 reads CASSFGRGNEQFF. CDR3 sequence (DNA): TGTGCCAGCAGCTTTGGCAGGGGGAATGAGCAGTTCTTC. V is TRBV7-3 and J is TRBJ2-1; 7 positions match TRBD1. The CDR3 totals 13 residues. V gave up 3 bases and J gave up 7 bases; unmatched junction bases: 3. Germline-derived CDR1 and CDR2 are SGHTA and FQGTGA.

The chain links TRBV5-1 to TRBJ1-1; tentative D call: TRBD1 (6 bases). Trimming took off 5 bases at V and 0 bases at J, with 11 bases between the two ends. The CDR3 extends over 14 amino acids. CDR1 is SGHRS and CDR2 is YFSETQ in the germline V gene. CDR3 DNA: TGCGCCAGCAGGCCGGGGGCGGTGAACACTGAAGCTTTCTTT. Protein sequence: CASRPGAVNTEAFF.

This clonotype was seen only a few times. The chain combines TRBV27 with TRBJ2-1; no firm D call. Trimming stripped 0 bases from V and 9 bases from J, with 15 bases between. CDR1 is MNHEY, CDR2 SMNVEV, per germline (reference sequence). The CDR3 runs 15 residues. The CDR3 is CASSLSLGQGGEQFF. The CDR3 DNA sequence: TGTGCCAGCAGTTTATCCCTCGGCCAAGGTGGTGAGCAGTTCTTC.

This clonotype was seen once. The chain has TRBV24-1 and TRBJ2-3; no clear D. Trimming took 5 bases from V and 8 from J, leaving 7 bases between them. This CDR3 contains 11 residues. From germline, CDR1 is KGHDR and CDR2 SFDVKD. Written as DNA, the CDR3 is TGTGCCACCAGTGGTTATGGTACGCAGTATTTT. Protein sequence: CATSGYGTQYF.

This chain links TRBV5-1 with TRBJ2-1, with TRBD2 as a possible D gene (5 bases). V dropped 4 bases and J dropped 2 bases, with 13 bases sitting between them. CDR1 SGHRS and CDR2 YFSETQ come from the germline V gene. The CDR3 loop spans 15 amino acids. CDR3 loop: CASSPGSYTYNEQFF. As DNA, the CDR3 is TGCGCCAGCAGCCCGGGATCCTATACCTACAATGAGCAGTTCTTC.

This clonotype was seen more than once but under ten times. A read error may produce the germline difference seen at one junction end. The chain has TRBV6-1 and TRBJ2-1; 8 positions match TRBD2. The CDR3 extends over 11 amino acids. Germline V CDR1 and CDR2: MNHNS, SASEGT. In nucleotides, the CDR3 is TGTGCCAGCAGTGATAGCGGGGCCTCGGTCTTC. Translation: CASSDSGASVF.

This rearrangement joins TRBV7-8 to TRBJ2-1, with D uncertain. The CDR3 sequence is 11 residues long. Trimming removed 6 bases from V and 4 bases from J, with 4 bases in between. Germline loops: CDR1 SGHVS, CDR2 FQNEAQ. CDR3 region: CASSTYNEQFF. The CDR3 DNA is TGTGCCAGCAGTACTTACAATGAGCAGTTCTTC.

By share of the sample, this clonotype is large. The chain carries TRBV29-1 and TRBJ1-2; no definite D call. The CDR3 consists of 12 residues. Per the germline V gene, CDR1 is SQVTM and CDR2 is ANQGSEA. Trimming took off 2 bases at V and 7 bases at J, with 11 bases between the two ends. The CDR3 DNA reads as TGCAGCGTTGAACTCGGGGTCTCTGGCTACACCTTC. Encoded protein: CSVELGVSGYTF. Filled out from reference TRBV29-1 and TRBJ1-2, the complete variable domain reads SAVISQKPSRDICQRGTSLTIQCQVDSQVTMMFWYRQQPGQSLTLIATANQGSEATYESGFVIDKFPISRPNLTFSTLTVSNMSPEDSSIYLCSVELGVSGYTFGSGTRLTVV.

Points on this clonotype: Likely a read error: the CDR3 ends without its conserved phenylalanine or tryptophan. The J gene is TRBJ2-5, the V gene TRBV12-3 or TRBV12-4; D unclear. This CDR3 comprises 11 residues. V was pared by 2 bases and J by 6 bases, with 4 bases between. The CDR3 is CASSLKKTQYV. DNA for the CDR3: TGTGCCAGCAGTTTAAAAAAGACCCAGTACGTC.

This clonotype has just a few counts. The genes are TRBV19 and TRBJ1-1; no reliable D call. Trimming shortened V by 5 bases and J by 7 bases, and 5 bases separated the two germline ends. This CDR3 is built from 10 residues. Germline CDR1 LNHDA, CDR2 SQIVND (reference sequence). The CDR3 region is CASSALEAFF. CDR3 nucleotide sequence: TGTGCCAGTAGTGCCCTTGAAGCTTTCTTT.

This clonotype was found a few times. This chain links TRBV29-1 with TRBJ1-4, with TRBD1 as a possible D gene (5 bases). Germline CDR1 reads SQVTM; CDR2 reads ANQGSEA. The CDR3 covers 15 residues. The V end lost 7 bases, the J end lost 8 bases, and 23 bases lay between the germline ends. In DNA, the CDR3 is TGCAGCGCTGGGGGGGAGTTGCGGGAAAGCGAAAAACTGTTTTTT. Translation: CSAGGELRESEKLFF.

This clonotype has only a few counts. The V call is TRBV20-1, the J call TRBJ1-5; TRBD1 is a possible D gene (5 bases). CDR3 length: 14 residues. V was clipped by 2 bases and J by 7 bases, with 15 bases between them. CDR1 and CDR2 from the germline V gene are DFQATT and SNEGSKA (reference sequence). The chain's CDR3 is CSARPQGGGQPQHF. The CDR3, as DNA: TGCAGTGCTAGACCTCAGGGAGGCGGGCAGCCCCAGCATTTT.

This clonotype was observed a handful of times. The V gene is TRBV6-2 or TRBV6-3, the J gene TRBJ1-6; possibly TRBD1 for D (5 bases). The V gene lost 10 bases and the J gene lost 0 bases, with 13 bases spanning the gap. The CDR3 consists of 15 residues. Germline assignment: CDR1 MNHEY and CDR2 SVGEGT. The CDR3 reads CAKRKGYSYNSPLHF. As DNA, the CDR3 is TGTGCCAAAAGGAAGGGGTACTCCTATAATTCACCCCTCCACTTT.

This clonotype has more than one count but fewer than ten. V and J are TRBV6-1 and TRBJ2-1, with D maybe TRBD1 (5 bases). The CDR3 has 14 residues. The V gene's germline CDR1 is MNHNS and CDR2 SASEGT. The V gene lost 4 bases and the J gene lost 4 bases, with 11 bases spanning the gap. In DNA, the CDR3 is TGTGCCAGCAGTGCCGACAGACTTTACAATGAGCAGTTCTTC. Translation gives CASSADRLYNEQFF.

V usage is TRBV2 and J usage is TRBJ1-1; D is unresolved. V was shortened by 5 bases and J by 7 bases, with 11 bases between the two germline ends. The CDR3 length is 12 residues. Germline V gene sequence: CDR1 SNHLY, CDR2 FYNNEI. For the CDR3, the DNA is TGTGCCAGCAGTCGGACTTCCGATGAAGCTTTCTTT. Its translation is CASSRTSDEAFF.

This clonotype was recorded a few times. The V and J genes are TRBV5-4 and TRBJ2-1; 8 nucleotides line up with TRBD2. Trimming at V came to 1 base and at J to 7 bases, leaving 16 bases not matched to a gene. CDR1 and CDR2 from the germline V gene are SGHNT and YYREEE (reference sequence). There are 18 residues in the CDR3. CDR3: CASSLLVTRAGGANEQFF. DNA for the CDR3: TGTGCCAGCAGCTTGTTGGTTACGCGGGCGGGAGGAGCGAATGAGCAGTTCTTC.

This clonotype is labeled large. The chain joins TRBV6-5 to TRBJ1-2, with 7 nucleotides matching TRBD1. Germline V CDR1 and CDR2: MNHEY, SVGAGI. This CDR3 region has 17 residues. V lost 5 bases to trimming and J lost 3 bases; unmatched junction nucleotides: 15. CDR3 residues: CASSHVRRQGADYGYTF. The CDR3 nucleotides are TGTGCCAGCAGTCACGTACGCCGACAGGGAGCGGACTATGGCTACACCTTC.

Relative to its sample, this clonotype is large (0.1 to 1%). The gene calls are TRBV5-1 and TRBJ2-7; the D gene is possibly TRBD2 (5 bases). The CDR3 sequence is 17 residues long. CDR1 is SGHRS, CDR2 YFSETQ, per germline. V dropped 3 bases and J dropped 0 bases, with 19 bases sitting between them. The CDR3 coding sequence is TGCGCCAGCAGCTCGGGATTGGGCAGTCCGAGCTCCTACGAGCAGTACTTC. Amino acid sequence: CASSSGLGSPSSYEQYF.

DNA for the CDR3: TGTGCCAGCAGCCCCTGGACAGGGAAGAGGGGAGGGTGGGATCAGCCCCAGCATTTT. This sequence encodes CASSPWTGKRGGWDQPQHF. The chain recombines TRBV5-6 with TRBJ1-5; 8 bases agree with TRBD1. Unmatched junction bases numbered 20, after V lost 4 bases and J lost 5 bases. CDR1 SGHDT and CDR2 YYEEEE come from the germline V gene. This CDR3 is built from 19 residues.

The chain combines TRBV6-2 or TRBV6-3 with TRBJ2-7; 12 bases match TRBD2. V gave up 2 bases and J gave up 2 bases; unmatched junction bases: 7. Germline lookup yields CDR1 MNHEY and CDR2 SVGEGT. This CDR3 spans 17 amino acids. CDR3 in amino acids: CASSYPRLAGVAYEQYF. The CDR3 DNA reads TGTGCCAGCAGTTACCCGCGACTAGCGGGAGTCGCCTACGAGCAGTACTTC.

CDR3 sequence (DNA): TGTGCCAGCAGCCGGGGGACAGCTTTAAGCGAGCAGTACTTC. Its protein product is CASSRGTALSEQYF. The chain joins TRBV3-1 to TRBJ2-7; 7 positions agree with TRBD1. CDR1 LGHDT and CDR2 YNNKEL come from the germline V gene (reference sequence). V dropped 4 bases and J dropped 6; count of bases not matched to a gene: 9. CDR3 size: 14 residues.

The rearrangement uses TRBV9 and TRBJ2-7; the match to TRBD1 covers 7 bases. Germline CDR1 and CDR2: SGDLS and YYNGEE. J gave up 6 bases and V 4 bases, and 7 bases lay outside the gene matches. There are 13 residues in the CDR3. The CDR3 here is CASSIAPGGEQYF. The CDR3 nucleotides are TGTGCCAGCAGCATCGCCCCAGGGGGCGAGCAGTACTTC. The full variable domain, with the rest looked up from reference TRBV9 and TRBJ2-7, is DSGVTQTPKHLITATGQRVTLRCSPRSGDLSVYWYQQSLDQGLQFLIQYYNGEERAKGNILERFSAQQFPDLHSELNLSSLELGDSALYFCASSIAPGGEQYFGPGTRLTVT.

This clonotype rates as large (0.1 to 1%). J is TRBJ2-7 and V is TRBV29-1; D unresolved. Germline loops: CDR1 SQVTM, CDR2 ANQGSEA. This CDR3 is built from 11 residues. Trimming removed 8 bases at V and 3 bases at J, with 11 bases between. The CDR3 sequence: CSFRTNYEQYF. The DNA of the CDR3 is TGCAGCTTCCGGACCAACTACGAGCAGTACTTC.

This clonotype appeared a few times. CDR3 protein: CASSLRARGTGVMNTEAFF. The CDR3 DNA reads TGTGCCAGCAGCTTAAGGGCGCGTGGGACAGGGGTAATGAACACTGAAGCTTTCTTT. The rearrangement links TRBV7-3 to TRBJ1-1; 10 bases are shared with TRBD1. V dropped 1 base and J dropped 0; count of bases not matched to a gene: 11. This CDR3 has 19 amino acids. Germline-derived CDR1 and CDR2 are SGHTA and FQGTGA.